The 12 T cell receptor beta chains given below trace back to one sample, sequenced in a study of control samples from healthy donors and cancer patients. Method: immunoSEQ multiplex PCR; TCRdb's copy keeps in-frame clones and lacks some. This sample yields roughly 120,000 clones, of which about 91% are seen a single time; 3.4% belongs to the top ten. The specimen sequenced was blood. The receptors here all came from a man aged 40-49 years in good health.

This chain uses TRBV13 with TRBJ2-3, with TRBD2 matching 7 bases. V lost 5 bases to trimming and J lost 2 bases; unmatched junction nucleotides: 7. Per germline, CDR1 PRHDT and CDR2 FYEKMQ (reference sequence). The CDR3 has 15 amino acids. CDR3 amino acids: CASSARDYNTDTQYF. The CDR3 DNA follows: TGTGCCAGCAGCGCCCGGGACTACAACACAGATACGCAGTATTTT.

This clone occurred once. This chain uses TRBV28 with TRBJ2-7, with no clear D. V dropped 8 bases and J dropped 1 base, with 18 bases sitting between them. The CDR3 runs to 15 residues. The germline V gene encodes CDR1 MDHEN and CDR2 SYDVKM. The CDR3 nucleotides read TGTGCCAGCGGCTCCCCGGAATATTTTTCCTACGAGCAGTACTTC. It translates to CASGSPEYFSYEQYF.

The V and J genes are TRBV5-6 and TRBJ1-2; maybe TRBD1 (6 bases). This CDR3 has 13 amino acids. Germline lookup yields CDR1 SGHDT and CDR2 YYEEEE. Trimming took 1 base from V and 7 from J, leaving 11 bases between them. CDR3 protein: CASSLYRVIGYTF. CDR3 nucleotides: TGTGCCAGCAGCTTGTACAGGGTCATTGGCTACACCTTC. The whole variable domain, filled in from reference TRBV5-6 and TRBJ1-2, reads DAGVTQSPTHLIKTRGQQVTLRCSPKSGHDTVSWYQQALGQGPQFIFQYYEEEERQRGNFPDRFSGHQFPNYSSELNVNALLLGDSALYLCASSLYRVIGYTFGSGTRLTVV.

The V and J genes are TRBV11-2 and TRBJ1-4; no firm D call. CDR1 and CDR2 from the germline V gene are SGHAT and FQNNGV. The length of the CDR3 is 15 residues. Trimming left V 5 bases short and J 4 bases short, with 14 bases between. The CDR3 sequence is CASSHQTGGNEKLFF. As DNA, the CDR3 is TGTGCCAGCAGCCATCAGACGGGAGGTAATGAAAAACTGTTTTTT.

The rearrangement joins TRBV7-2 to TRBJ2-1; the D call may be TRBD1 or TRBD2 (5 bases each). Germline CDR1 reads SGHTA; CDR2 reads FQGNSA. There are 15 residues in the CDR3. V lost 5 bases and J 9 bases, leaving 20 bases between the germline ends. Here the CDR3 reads CASSLRGPKGGEQFF. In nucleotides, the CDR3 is TGTGCCAGCAGCCTCCGGGGCCCAAAAGGTGGTGAGCAGTTCTTC.

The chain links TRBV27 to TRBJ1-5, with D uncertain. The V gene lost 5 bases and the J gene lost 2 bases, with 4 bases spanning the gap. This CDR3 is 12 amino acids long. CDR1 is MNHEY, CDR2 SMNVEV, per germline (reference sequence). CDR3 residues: CASSTGNQPQHF. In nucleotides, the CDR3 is TGTGCCAGCAGTACAGGCAATCAGCCCCAGCATTTT.

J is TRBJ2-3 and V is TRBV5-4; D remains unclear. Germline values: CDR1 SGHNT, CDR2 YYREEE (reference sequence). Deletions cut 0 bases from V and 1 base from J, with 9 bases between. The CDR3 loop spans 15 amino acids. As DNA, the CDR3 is TGTGCCAGCAGCTTGGTGACCGCTGGCACAGATACGCAGTATTTT. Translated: CASSLVTAGTDTQYF. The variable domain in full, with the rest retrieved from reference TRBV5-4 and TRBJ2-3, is ETGVTQSPTHLIKTRGQQVTLRCSSQSGHNTVSWYQQALGQGPQFIFQYYREEENGRGNFPPRFSGLQFPNYSSELNVNALELDDSALYLCASSLVTAGTDTQYFGPGTRLTVL.

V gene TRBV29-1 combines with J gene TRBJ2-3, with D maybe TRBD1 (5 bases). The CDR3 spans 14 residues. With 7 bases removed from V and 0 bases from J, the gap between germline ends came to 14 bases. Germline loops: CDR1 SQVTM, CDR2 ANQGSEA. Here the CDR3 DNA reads TGCAGCGGGGCCTTCGCAGGGAGCACAGATACGCAGTATTTT. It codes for CSGAFAGSTDTQYF.

In DNA, the CDR3 is TGCGCCAGCAGCTTGGCTCCTAGCGGGTCTTCCTACAATGAGCAGTTCTTC. Its translation is CASSLAPSGSSYNEQFF. The chain carries TRBV5-1 and TRBJ2-1; 8 nucleotides match TRBD2. The germline V gene encodes CDR1 SGHRS and CDR2 YFSETQ. With 0 bases clipped from V and 1 base from J, the junction kept 6 bases outside the gene matches. This CDR3 contains 17 residues. Based on the CDR3 plus reference TRBV5-1 and TRBJ2-1, the full variable domain is KAGVTQTPRYLIKTRGQQVTLSCSPISGHRSVSWYQQTPGQGLQFLFEYFSETQRNKGNFPGRFSGRQFSNSRSEMNVSTLELGDSALYLCASSLAPSGSSYNEQFFGPGTRLTVL.

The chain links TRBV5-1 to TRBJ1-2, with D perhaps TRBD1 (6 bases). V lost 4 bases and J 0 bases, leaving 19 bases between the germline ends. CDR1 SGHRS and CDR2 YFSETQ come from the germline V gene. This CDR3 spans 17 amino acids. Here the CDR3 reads CASSRGLINGPNYGYTF. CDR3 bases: TGCGCCAGCAGCAGGGGGTTGATTAATGGGCCTAACTATGGCTACACCTTC.

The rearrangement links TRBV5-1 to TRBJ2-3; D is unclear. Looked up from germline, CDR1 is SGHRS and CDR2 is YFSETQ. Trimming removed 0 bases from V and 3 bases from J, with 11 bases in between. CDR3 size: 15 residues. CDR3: CASSLDPIRTDTQYF. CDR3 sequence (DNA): TGCGCCAGCAGCTTGGACCCTATCCGAACAGATACGCAGTATTTT. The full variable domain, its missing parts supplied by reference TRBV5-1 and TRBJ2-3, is KAGVTQTPRYLIKTRGQQVTLSCSPISGHRSVSWYQQTPGQGLQFLFEYFSETQRNKGNFPGRFSGRQFSNSRSEMNVSTLELGDSALYLCASSLDPIRTDTQYFGPGTRLTVL.

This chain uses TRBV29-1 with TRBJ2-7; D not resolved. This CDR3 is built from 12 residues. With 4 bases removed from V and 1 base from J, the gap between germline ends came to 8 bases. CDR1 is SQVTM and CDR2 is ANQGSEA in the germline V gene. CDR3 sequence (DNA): TGCAGCGTTGTACAGACATCCTACGAGCAGTACTTC. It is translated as CSVVQTSYEQYF.